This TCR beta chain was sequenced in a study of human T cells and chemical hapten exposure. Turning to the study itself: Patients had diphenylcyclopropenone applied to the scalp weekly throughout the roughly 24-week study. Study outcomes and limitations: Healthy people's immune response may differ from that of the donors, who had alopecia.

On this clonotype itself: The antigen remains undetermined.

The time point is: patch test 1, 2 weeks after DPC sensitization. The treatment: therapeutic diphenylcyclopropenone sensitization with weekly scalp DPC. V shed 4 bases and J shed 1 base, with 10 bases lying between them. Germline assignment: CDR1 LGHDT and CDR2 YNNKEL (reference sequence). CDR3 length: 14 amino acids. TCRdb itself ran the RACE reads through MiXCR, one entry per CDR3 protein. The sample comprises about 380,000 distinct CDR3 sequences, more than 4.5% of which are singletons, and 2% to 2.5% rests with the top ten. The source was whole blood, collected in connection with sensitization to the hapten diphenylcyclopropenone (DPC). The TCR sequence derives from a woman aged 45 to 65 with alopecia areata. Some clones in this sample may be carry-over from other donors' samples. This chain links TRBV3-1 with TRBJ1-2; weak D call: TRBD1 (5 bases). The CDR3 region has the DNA TGTGCCAGCAGCCGCGGGGCCATTAACTATGGCTACACCTTC. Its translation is CASSRGAINYGYTF.